This TCR beta chain derives from a study of T cells in localized non-small cell lung cancer. General observations from the study: Because researchers sequenced only one region of the tumor, heterogeneity is still possible.

V lost 4 bases and J 1 base, leaving 10 bases between the germline ends. This CDR3 contains 14 residues. As concerns this clone: Its antigen remains unidentified.

TCRdb's copy holds only in-frame clones and misses some; the assay was immunoSEQ multiplex PCR. Of 30,000 to 40,000 clones listed, 70% to 90% are singletons. This receptor was taken from a man aged 40 to 70 with stage I lung adenocarcinoma. The specimen comprised peripheral blood, sampled before any cancer treatment. This chain uses TRBV23-1 with TRBJ1-1; D possibly corresponds to TRBD1 (6 bases). TRBV23-1 is reported as an ORF; its role is uncertain. The CDR3 sequence is CASSPWTENTEAFF. The CDR3 bases are TGCGCCAGCAGTCCTTGGACAGAGAACACTGAAGCTTTCTTT.